The T cell receptor (beta chain) described here comes from a study of blood T cells in healthy people across ages. Study summary: Using template switching, researchers captured about one barcoded beta molecule for each two T cells.

The CDR3 has 16 amino acids. The V gene's germline CDR1 is DFQATT and CDR2 SNEGSKA (reference sequence). The ends were cut back, 6 bases at V and 5 bases at J, with 22 bases in the middle. Study outcomes and limitations: Reliance upon unsorted PBMCs precluded definitive naive versus antigen-experienced comparison.

Ranging in age from about 6 to 95, the donors were healthy Caucasian individuals from Russia. Primers used in a second PCR of about 6 to 11 cycles were a sample-barcoded 5' primer and a J-beta primer mix. Each of the cDNA molecules was tagged by a template-switch adaptor with 12 random nucleotides. MiXCR, applied by TCRdb to the 5' RACE reads, yields one record per CDR3 protein. This sample yields some 1.7 million distinct CDR3 sequences, of which about 28% are seen a single time; roughly 8% belongs to the top ten. With respect to this clonotype: Its cognate antigen is unknown.

This clonotype originated in a young woman in good health. Sequenced: blood. V and J are TRBV20-1 and TRBJ2-2, with a tentative D call TRBD1 (5 bases). The chain's CDR3 is CSAPLGHLTGTGELFF. The CDR3 DNA sequence: TGCAGTGCCCCACTGGGGCACCTAACTGGGACCGGGGAGCTGTTTTTT.